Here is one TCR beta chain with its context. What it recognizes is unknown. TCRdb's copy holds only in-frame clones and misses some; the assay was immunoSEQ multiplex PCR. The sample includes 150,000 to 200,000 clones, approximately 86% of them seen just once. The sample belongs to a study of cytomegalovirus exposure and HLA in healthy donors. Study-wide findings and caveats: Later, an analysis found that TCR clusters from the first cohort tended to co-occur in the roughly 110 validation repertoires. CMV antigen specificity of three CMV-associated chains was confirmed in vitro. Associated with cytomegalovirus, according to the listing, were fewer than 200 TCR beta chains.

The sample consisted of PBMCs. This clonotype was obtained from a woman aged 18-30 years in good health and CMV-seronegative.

The CDR3 reads CASSPINTGELFF. In nucleotides, the CDR3 is TGTGCCAGCAGCCCCATTAACACCGGGGAGCTGTTTTTT. The rearrangement joins TRBV9 to TRBJ2-2; the D is unclear. Germline V gene data show CDR1 as SGDLS and CDR2 as YYNGEE. The CDR3 length is 13 residues. Trimming left V 4 bases short and J 2 bases short, with 6 bases between.